These 25 T cell receptor beta chains share one sample of origin, sequenced in a study of identifying expanded T cells in peripheral blood. Libraries were prepared by immunoSEQ multiplex PCR; TCRdb keeps only in-frame clonotypes and omits some of them. Of around 57,000 clones in the sample, over 75% were seen once. Specimen: blood. The receptors derive from a person aged 18 to 75 in good health.

The J gene is TRBJ1-5, the V gene TRBV10-2, with D unresolved. Germline V gene lookup returns CDR1 WSHSY and CDR2 SAAADI. V shed 3 bases and J shed 0 bases, with 12 bases lying between them. The CDR3 spans 16 residues. CDR3: CASSELGQSSNQPQHF. In nucleotides, the CDR3 is TGCGCCAGCAGTGAATTAGGGCAGTCTAGCAATCAGCCCCAGCATTTT.

In this sample, this clone is medium-sized. Here the CDR3 reads CASAQGQPQETQYF. CDR3 sequence (DNA): TGTGCTAGTGCCCAAGGACAGCCACAAGAGACCCAGTACTTC. This rearrangement joins TRBV12-5 to TRBJ2-5, with D perhaps TRBD1 (6 bases). Germline V gene sequence: CDR1 LGHNT, CDR2 FRNRAP. The CDR3 has 14 amino acids. V lost 7 bases to trimming and J lost 2 bases, with 14 bases between them.

V gene TRBV19 combines with J gene TRBJ1-3; no clear D. V lost 3 bases and J lost 0, with 12 bases in between. The CDR3 runs to 16 residues. Germline loops: CDR1 LNHDA, CDR2 SQIVND (reference sequence). The CDR3 is CASSIYSTDSGNTIYF. CDR3 coding DNA: TGTGCCAGTAGTATTTATAGCACCGACTCTGGAAACACCATATATTTT.

V and J are TRBV5-1 and TRBJ2-1; D gene uncertain. Germline V gives CDR1 SGHRS, CDR2 YFSETQ. The V end lost 2 bases, the J end lost 15 bases, and 12 bases lay between the germline ends. This CDR3 has 11 residues. The CDR3 DNA reads TGCGCCAGCAGCTTTGAGGCGGTAAGGTTCTTC. The encoded protein is CASSFEAVRFF. The variable domain in full, completed from reference TRBV5-1 and TRBJ2-1, reads KAGVTQTPRYLIKTRGQQVTLSCSPISGHRSVSWYQQTPGQGLQFLFEYFSETQRNKGNFPGRFSGRQFSNSRSEMNVSTLELGDSALYLCASSFEAVRFFGPGTRLTVL.

The chain joins TRBV5-4 to TRBJ1-2, with D possibly matching TRBD1 (5 bases). The germline V gene has CDR1 SGHNT and CDR2 YYREEE (reference sequence). V shed 0 bases and J shed 2 bases, with 23 bases lying between them. This CDR3 is built from 19 residues. CDR3 bases: TGTGCCAGCAGCTTGGGACAGCGGAAATCCCTTAATCGAAACTATGGCTACACCTTC. This codes for CASSLGQRKSLNRNYGYTF.

The chain has TRBV30 and TRBJ2-5; D call uncertain. Germline loops: CDR1 GTSNPN, CDR2 SVGIG (reference sequence). CDR3 length equals 12 residues. Deletions cut 2 bases from V and 2 bases from J, with 6 bases between. The CDR3 DNA reads TGTGCCTGGAGTATCCGACAAGAGACCCAGTACTTC. Residues: CAWSIRQETQYF.

The rearrangement uses TRBV7-3 and TRBJ1-1; 8 nucleotides agree with TRBD1. The J segment lost 3 bases and the V segment lost 6 bases, leaving 3 bases of the junction unmatched. This CDR3 has 13 amino acids. CDR1 is SGHTA and CDR2 is FQGTGA in the germline V gene. The CDR3 DNA sequence: TGTGCCAGCAGTAGACAGGGGTACACTGAAGCTTTCTTT. Translated, it gives CASSRQGYTEAFF.

This clone was seen a few times. Written as DNA, the CDR3 is TGTGCCAGCAGTTTATCTTTACCAGGGGGCTCGGGAGGCTACACCTTC. Its translation: CASSLSLPGGSGGYTF. The chain links TRBV28 to TRBJ1-2, with 8 bases identical to TRBD1. CDR3 length equals 16 residues. Germline lookup yields CDR1 MDHEN and CDR2 SYDVKM. V was clipped by 1 base and J by 8 bases; unmatched bases: 12.

The V and J genes are TRBV7-2 and TRBJ1-2, with D tentatively TRBD1 (5 bases). Deletions cut 1 base from V and 4 bases from J, with 10 bases between. The V gene's germline CDR1 is SGHTA and CDR2 FQGNSA. The length of the CDR3 is 14 residues. The CDR3 spells CASSLGQHPYGYTF. The CDR3 nucleotides are TGTGCCAGCAGCTTAGGACAGCACCCCTATGGCTACACCTTC.

The chain combines TRBV5-1 with TRBJ1-2, with 8 positions matching TRBD1. This CDR3 region has 15 residues. V trimming: 5 bases; J trimming: 1 base; junction bases outside the gene matches: 7. Germline CDR1 is SGHRS and CDR2 is YFSETQ. The CDR3 DNA follows: TGCGCCAGCAGATTTGACAGGGGCTTTAACTATGGCTACACCTTC. It codes for CASRFDRGFNYGYTF. The full variable domain, completed using reference TRBV5-1 and TRBJ1-2, is KAGVTQTPRYLIKTRGQQVTLSCSPISGHRSVSWYQQTPGQGLQFLFEYFSETQRNKGNFPGRFSGRQFSNSRSEMNVSTLELGDSALYLCASRFDRGFNYGYTFGSGTRLTVV.

The chain has TRBV19 and TRBJ2-1; 12 bases line up with TRBD2. This CDR3 spans 15 amino acids. Germline values: CDR1 LNHDA, CDR2 SQIVND (reference sequence). Germline trimming cut 6 bases from V and 7 bases from J; bases unmatched to any gene: 7. In DNA form, the CDR3 reads TGTGCCAGTAGCCTGGGGACTAGCGGGCTGAATGAGCAGTTCTTC. Translating it yields CASSLGTSGLNEQFF.

V is TRBV7-6 and J is TRBJ2-2; D is possibly TRBD1 (5 bases). Germline CDR1 reads SGHVS; CDR2 reads FNYEAQ. V lost 8 bases and J 10 bases, leaving 11 bases between the germline ends. The CDR3 extends over 11 amino acids. The CDR3 loop is CASPEGVELFF. The CDR3 bases are TGTGCCAGCCCTGAAGGGGTGGAGCTGTTTTTT. Combining the CDR3 with reference TRBV7-6 and TRBJ2-2 gives the whole variable domain GAGVSQSPRYKVTKRGQDVALRCDPISGHVSLYWYRQALGQGPEFLTYFNYEAQQDKSGLPNDRFSAERPEGSISTLTIQRTEQRDSAMYRCASPEGVELFFGEGSRLTVL.

The V call is TRBV14, the J call TRBJ2-7; D ambiguous. The CDR3 covers 17 residues. The ends were cut back, 0 bases at V and 2 bases at J, with 17 bases in the middle. Germline lookup yields CDR1 SGHDN and CDR2 FVKESK. CDR3 region: CASSQDQDTAFTYEQYF. In DNA form, the CDR3 reads TGTGCCAGCAGCCAAGACCAAGACACGGCGTTTACCTACGAGCAGTACTTC.

The rearrangement joins TRBV6-4 to TRBJ2-5, with D unresolved. The V gene's germline CDR1 is MRHNA and CDR2 SNTAGT. V lost 6 bases, J lost 4 bases, and 15 bases lay in between. The CDR3 covers 14 residues. The DNA for the CDR3 is TGTGCCAGCAGCCCGACGTCCAGTGCAGAGACCCAGTACTTC. Translated: CASSPTSSAETQYF.

The rearrangement uses TRBV21-1 and TRBJ2-7. TRBV21-1 corresponds to a pseudogene. The CDR3 has 12 residues. The CDR3 protein is CASSRMDYEQYF. CDR3 nucleotides: TGTGCCAGCAGCAGAATGGACTACGAGCAGTACTTC.

The count of this clone is one. The chain has TRBV13 and TRBJ1-3; no clear D gene. The germline V gene has CDR1 PRHDT and CDR2 FYEKMQ (reference sequence). V was cut by 3 bases and J by 3 bases, with 3 bases left in between. The CDR3 is 12 amino acids. The CDR3 DNA sequence: TGTGCCAGCAGCTTCATTGGAAACACCATATATTTT. The encoded protein is CASSFIGNTIYF.

The J gene is TRBJ2-1, the V gene TRBV7-9, with 12 bases lining up with TRBD2. The trim removed 5 bases at V and 8 bases at J, leaving 13 bases unmatched. The CDR3 runs to 17 residues. Per the germline V gene, CDR1 is SEHNR and CDR2 is FQNEAQ (reference sequence). CDR3 nucleotides: TGTGCCAGCAGCCCGAGACTAGCGGGAGTGGGAGGGGATGAGCAGTTCTTC. Protein: CASSPRLAGVGGDEQFF.

The rearrangement joins TRBV28 to TRBJ1-2; a possible D gene is TRBD1 (6 bases). The V end was cut by 2 bases, the J end by 8 bases, with 12 bases between. The germline V gene has CDR1 MDHEN and CDR2 SYDVKM. CDR3 length: 13 residues. The CDR3 region is CASSLTGPWGYTF. The CDR3 bases are TGTGCCAGCAGTTTAACAGGGCCTTGGGGCTACACCTTC.

The chain has TRBV6-1 and TRBJ1-6; D remains unclear. CDR1 is MNHNS, CDR2 SASEGT, per germline. Trimming shortened V by 1 base and J by 9 bases, and 7 bases separated the two germline ends. CDR3 length: 13 residues. Written as DNA, the CDR3 is TGTGCCAGCAGTGAAGGAGAGGCTTCACCCCTCCACTTT. Translation gives CASSEGEASPLHF.

The chain couples TRBV28 to TRBJ1-2, with D possibly being TRBD1 (5 bases). Germline V gene lookup returns CDR1 MDHEN and CDR2 SYDVKM. Trimming removed 2 bases at V and 8 bases at J, with 9 bases between. CDR3 length: 12 residues. CDR3 amino acids: CASSLMRGGYTF. Written as DNA, the CDR3 is TGTGCCAGCAGTTTAATGCGGGGCGGCTACACCTTC.

The rearrangement joins TRBV7-8 to TRBJ2-7; tentatively, D is TRBD2 (5 bases). The CDR3 runs to 15 residues. Germline assignment: CDR1 SGHVS and CDR2 FQNEAQ. The germline V and J ends were trimmed by 5 bases and 5 bases, with 19 bases remaining between them. The CDR3 spells CASSRAGKYLNEQYF. DNA of the CDR3: TGTGCCAGCAGCCGGGCCGGGAAGTATCTAAACGAGCAGTACTTC.

The chain carries TRBV30 and TRBJ2-7; 8 bases align to TRBD2. The CDR3 is 17 amino acids. Germline V gene sequence: CDR1 GTSNPN, CDR2 SVGIG (reference sequence). The V gene end was trimmed by 3 bases and the J gene end by 2 bases; junction bases not matched to a gene: 15. Written as DNA, the CDR3 is TGTGCCTGGAGCTCCCCGGGAGGCGGGAGGCTCGCCTACGAGCAGTACTTC. Its translation is CAWSSPGGGRLAYEQYF.

The chain links TRBV30 to TRBJ2-3; no clear D. The V gene's germline CDR1 is GTSNPN and CDR2 SVGIG (reference sequence). V was clipped by 1 base and J by 6 bases, with 11 bases between them. CDR3 length equals 13 residues. The CDR3 bases are TGTGCCTGGAGTGGGTCCCTCAGGGATACGCAGTATTTT. Translating it yields CAWSGSLRDTQYF.

The chain joins TRBV14 to TRBJ1-6; D remains unclear. V lost 2 bases and J 7 bases, leaving 6 bases between the germline ends. CDR3 length equals 13 residues. Per germline, CDR1 SGHDN and CDR2 FVKESK. The CDR3 coding sequence is TGTGCCAGCAGCCAATATGGCAATTCACCCCTCCACTTT. It specifies CASSQYGNSPLHF.

Only a few counts were recorded for this clone. The chain uses TRBV6-1 and TRBJ1-6, with 7 nucleotides matching TRBD1. The CDR3 extends over 13 amino acids. Trimming cost V 11 bases and J 9 bases; bases outside gene matches: 10. The germline gives CDR1 MNHNS, CDR2 SASEGT. CDR3 DNA sequence: TGTGCCCAAGGGGGCGAAAGTAGTTCACCCCTCCACTTT. It is translated as CAQGGESSSPLHF.